This TCR beta chain was recorded in a study of blood T cell repertoires in COVID-19. The repertoire was sequenced with immunoSEQ multiplex PCR; TCRdb's copy has only in-frame clones and lacks some. The sample has 150,000 to 200,000 clones, about nine tenths seen once. The CDR3 is 17 residues long. With 6 bases clipped from V and 4 bases from J, the junction kept 8 bases outside the gene matches. CDR1 and CDR2 from the germline V gene are MGHDK and SYGVNS. The sequenced material came from peripheral blood. The J gene is TRBJ2-1, the V gene TRBV25-1; 14 nucleotides agree with TRBD2. The origin of this receptor is a man between 65 and 85 years old with acute or convalescent COVID-19. Here the CDR3 reads CASSGLAGGITYNEQFF. The CDR3 nucleotides read TGTGCCAGCAGCGGACTAGCGGGAGGTATCACGTACAATGAGCAGTTCTTC.